Sequencing of this TCR beta chain was carried out in a study of PD-1 blockade in classical Hodgkin lymphoma. Study-wide background: Intravenous infusions of nivolumab 3 mg/kg reached patients every 2 weeks.

Sequencing used immunoSEQ multiplex PCR; TCRdb keeps in-frame clones, though not all of them. The sample lists fewer than 45,000 clones, 76% occurring once. All patients experienced relapse after autologous stem cell transplantation, and brentuximab vedotin exposure was variable. V was trimmed by 0 bases and J by 3 bases, leaving 13 bases between them. The CDR3 is made up of 15 amino acids. Germline CDR1 reads SGHRS; CDR2 reads YFSETQ. Findings of the study overall: As was reported, newly diagnosed patients showed lower baseline TCR diversity than healthy donors did. Newly diagnosed patients had diversity similar to the baseline diversity of complete responders. A significant rise in TCR diversity was seen by C4D1 for CD4+ cells but not for CD8+ cells.

Points on this clone: Its antigen is not known.

This TCR was sampled from a human donor with classical Hodgkin lymphoma. V gene TRBV5-1 combines with J gene TRBJ2-7, with D possibly being TRBD1 (5 bases). Material: peripheral blood mononuclear cells (PBMCs), obtained at baseline. The CDR3 is CASSLDSTRVYEQYF. For the CDR3, the DNA is TGCGCCAGCAGCTTGGATTCCACCAGGGTCTACGAGCAGTACTTC.